The entry below gives a single TCR beta chain sequence along with its context. Its antigen is as yet unknown. The record originates from a study of CD8+ T cells in alopecia areata. Specified treatment: oral pan-JAK inhibitor, 5-10 mg twice daily. Investigators isolated RNA and reverse transcribed it into cDNA to act as the sequencing template. Method: immunoSEQ multiplex PCR; TCRdb's copy keeps in-frame clones and lacks some. The repertoire holds about 160,000 clones, with roughly 65% as singletons. Study-wide points: Scalp sequencing captures resident alphabeta T cells of normal skin too. Mice showed TCR sharing more clearly than patients did, possibly owing to HLA.

This CDR3 contains 13 residues. V shed 0 bases and J shed 6 bases, with 10 bases lying between them. The germline V gene encodes CDR1 GTSNPN and CDR2 SVGIG (reference sequence). Sequences were derived from CD4+ T cells sorted from blood, sampled at week 4, from a patient treated with tofacitinib. V gene TRBV30 combines with J gene TRBJ2-3; TRBD2 is a possible D gene (5 bases). This clonotype was sampled from a human donor with alopecia areata. This CDR3 reads CAWSVARRDTQYF. The CDR3 bases are TGTGCCTGGAGTGTAGCCCGGAGGGATACGCAGTATTTT.